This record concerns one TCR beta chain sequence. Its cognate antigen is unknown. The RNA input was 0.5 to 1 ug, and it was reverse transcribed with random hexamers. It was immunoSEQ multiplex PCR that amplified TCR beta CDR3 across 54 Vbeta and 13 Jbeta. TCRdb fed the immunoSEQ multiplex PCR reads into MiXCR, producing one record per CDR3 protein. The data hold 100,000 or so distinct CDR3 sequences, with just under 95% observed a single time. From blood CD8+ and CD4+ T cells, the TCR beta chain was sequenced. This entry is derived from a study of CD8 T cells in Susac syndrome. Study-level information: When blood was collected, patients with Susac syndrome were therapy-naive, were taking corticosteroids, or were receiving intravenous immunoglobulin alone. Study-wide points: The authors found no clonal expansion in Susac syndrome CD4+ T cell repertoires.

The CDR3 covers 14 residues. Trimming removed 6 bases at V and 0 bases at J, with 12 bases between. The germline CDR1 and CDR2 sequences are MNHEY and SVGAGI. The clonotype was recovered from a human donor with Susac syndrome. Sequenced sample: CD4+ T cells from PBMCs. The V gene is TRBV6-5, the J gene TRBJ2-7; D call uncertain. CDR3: CASRPPGISYEQYF. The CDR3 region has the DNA TGTGCCAGCAGGCCCCCAGGTATCTCCTACGAGCAGTACTTC.